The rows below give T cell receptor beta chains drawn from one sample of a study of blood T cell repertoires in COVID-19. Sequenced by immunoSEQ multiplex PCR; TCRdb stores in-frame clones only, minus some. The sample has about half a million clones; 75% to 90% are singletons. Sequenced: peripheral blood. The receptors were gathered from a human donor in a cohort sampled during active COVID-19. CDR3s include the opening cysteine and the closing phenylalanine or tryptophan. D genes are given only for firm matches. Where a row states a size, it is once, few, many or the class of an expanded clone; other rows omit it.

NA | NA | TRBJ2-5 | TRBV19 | TGTGCCAGTAGTGAGGGCAGGGGCCAAGAGACCCAGTACTTC | CASSEGRGQETQYF
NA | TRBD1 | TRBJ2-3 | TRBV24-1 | TGTGCCACCAGTGATCCATACCCTGACAGGGTGAAACGGGATACGCAGTATTTT | CATSDPYPDRVKRDTQYF
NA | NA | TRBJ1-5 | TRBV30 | TGTGCCTGGTCGGGGTTAAATAGCAATCAGCCCCAGCATTTT | CAWSGLNSNQPQHF
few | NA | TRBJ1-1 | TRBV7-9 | TGTGCCAGCAGCTTAGGTCGGTTTGGGAACACTGAAGCTTTCTTT | CASSLGRFGNTEAFF
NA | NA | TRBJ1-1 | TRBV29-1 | TGCAGCTACTTTCGGGATGCCCAGACTGAAGCTTTCTTT | CSYFRDAQTEAFF
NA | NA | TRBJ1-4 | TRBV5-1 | TGCGCCAGCAGCTTGGTTGCAGGCGCCCCAACTAATGAAAAACTGTTTTTT | CASSLVAGAPTNEKLFF
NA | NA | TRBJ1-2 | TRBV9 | TGTGCCAGCAGTGTCACAGGCGTGAACTATGGCTACACCTTC | CASSVTGVNYGYTF
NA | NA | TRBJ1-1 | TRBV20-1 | TGCAGTGCGTCACAGGGAACTGAAGCTTTCTTT | CSASQGTEAFF
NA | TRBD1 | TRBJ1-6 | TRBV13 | TGTGCCAGCGCCCTGACAGGGAATCGGGGTTCACCCCTCCACTTT | CASALTGNRGSPLHF
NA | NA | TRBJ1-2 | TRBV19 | TGTGCCAGCAGGATGCAGCCCTATGGCTACACCTTC | CASRMQPYGYTF
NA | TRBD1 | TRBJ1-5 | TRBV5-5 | TGTGCCAGCAGCTCACAGGGGGCCAGACAGCCCCAGCATTTT | CASSSQGARQPQHF